Following are 30 T cell receptor beta chains from one sample sequenced in a study of identifying expanded T cells in peripheral blood. Clones were sequenced by immunoSEQ multiplex PCR, and TCRdb holds only the in-frame ones, with some missing. Altogether roughly 82,000 clones are present, just under 85% being singletons, with the ten largest covering approximately 18%. Sequencing was carried out using blood. The receptors derive from a person aged 18-70 years in good health.

The genes are TRBV29-1 and TRBJ2-3, with 7 bases aligning to TRBD2. J gave up 2 bases and V 4 bases, and 9 bases lay outside the gene matches. Germline V CDR1 and CDR2: SQVTM, ANQGSEA. The CDR3 runs to 15 residues. The CDR3 loop reads CSVGGRGPNTDTQYF. Written as DNA, the CDR3 is TGCAGCGTTGGCGGGAGAGGGCCCAACACAGATACGCAGTATTTT.

The rearrangement joins TRBV7-2 to TRBJ2-3; 7 bases line up with TRBD2. Germline values: CDR1 SGHTA, CDR2 FQGNSA. With 5 bases clipped from V and 4 bases from J, the junction kept 12 bases outside the gene matches. The CDR3 consists of 16 residues. The CDR3: CASSLRVGEGPDTQYF. DNA of the CDR3: TGTGCCAGCAGCCTACGTGTGGGGGAGGGCCCAGATACGCAGTATTTT.

The V call is TRBV7-9, the J call TRBJ1-5; D ambiguous. The germline V and J ends were trimmed by 8 bases and 9 bases, with 17 bases remaining between them. Germline CDR1 reads SEHNR; CDR2 reads FQNEAQ (reference sequence). The CDR3 is made up of 13 amino acids. CDR3 sequence (DNA): TGTGCCAGCCCGGGCGGTTCCGTTCTGCCCCAGCATTTT. Protein sequence: CASPGGSVLPQHF. The full variable domain, completed using reference TRBV7-9 and TRBJ1-5, is DTGVSQNPRHKITKRGQNVTFRCDPISEHNRLYWYRQTLGQGPEFLTYFQNEAQLEKSRLLSDRFSAERPKGSFSTLEIQRTEQGDSAMYLCASPGGSVLPQHFGDGTRLSIL.

V is TRBV21-1 and J is TRBJ2-1; TRBD2, the D gene given by the table, was not confirmed from the DNA. TRBV21-1 is shown as a pseudogene. The CDR3 totals 16 residues. The chain's CDR3 is CASSKGRGSSYNEQFF. The CDR3 DNA follows: TGTGCCAGCAGCAAGGGACGCGGGAGCTCCTACAATGAGCAGTTCTTC.

This rearrangement joins TRBV7-8 to TRBJ1-1, with 7 nucleotides matching TRBD1. Looked up from germline, CDR1 is SGHVS and CDR2 is FQNEAQ. The V and J ends lost 3 bases and 1 base, in that order; junction bases with no gene match: 5. The CDR3 totals 15 residues. Here the CDR3 DNA reads TGTGCCAGCAGCTTGGGGAACAGGGGGAACACTGAAGCTTTCTTT. Protein product: CASSLGNRGNTEAFF.

V gene TRBV28 combines with J gene TRBJ2-4; 7 bases map to TRBD1. CDR1 MDHEN and CDR2 SYDVKM come from the germline V gene. The CDR3 contains 14 residues. Unmatched junction bases numbered 5, after V lost 3 bases and J lost 6 bases. The DNA of the CDR3 is TGTGCCAGCAGTTTCTCAGGGGGAATAAACATTCAGTACTTC. Translating it yields CASSFSGGINIQYF.

The chain joins TRBV11-2 to TRBJ2-1; possibly TRBD2 for D (5 bases). This CDR3 is 16 amino acids long. Per the germline V gene, CDR1 is SGHAT and CDR2 is FQNNGV. Trimming took 2 bases from V and 2 from J, leaving 13 bases between them. The CDR3 reads CASSLLRGKTYNEQFF. The DNA of the CDR3 is TGTGCCAGCAGCTTATTGAGAGGGAAAACCTACAATGAGCAGTTCTTC.

The chain employs TRBV7-9 and TRBJ2-1, with TRBD2 identical over 12 bases. Germline V gene data show CDR1 as SEHNR and CDR2 as FQNEAQ (reference sequence). The CDR3 spans 19 residues. Trimming removed 3 bases from V and 4 bases from J; junction bases left unmatched: 13. The CDR3 coding sequence is TGTGCCAGCAGCTTCAAGGGTCCGGCTAGCGGGAGGGGATACAATGAGCAGTTCTTC. It translates to CASSFKGPASGRGYNEQFF.

The chain is built from TRBV19 and TRBJ1-1; maybe TRBD1 (5 bases). The ends were cut back, 4 bases at V and 7 bases at J, with 16 bases in the middle. The CDR3 runs to 14 residues. Germline V gives CDR1 LNHDA, CDR2 SQIVND (reference sequence). The CDR3 region has the DNA TGTGCCAGTAGTACTCGGTGGGGGTCGGATGAAGCTTTCTTT. Its translation: CASSTRWGSDEAFF.

This chain's CDR3 is CASSPGTGKVQPQHF. In DNA, the CDR3 is TGTGCCAGCTCACCCGGGACAGGGAAAGTGCAGCCCCAGCATTTT. This chain connects TRBV18 to TRBJ1-5; 9 bases align to TRBD1. The CDR3 contains 15 residues. Germline assignment: CDR1 KGHSH and CDR2 LQKENI. After removal of 3 bases from V and 7 bases from J, the junction contained 7 bases not matched to a gene.

The chain has TRBV18 and TRBJ1-3; D is undetermined. Trimming cost V 1 base and J 4 bases, with 11 bases left between them. This CDR3 has 15 amino acids. Germline V gene lookup returns CDR1 KGHSH and CDR2 LQKENI. The CDR3 nucleotides read TGTGCCAGCTCACCACTATCAGCGGGAGGAAACACCATATATTTT. Its translation: CASSPLSAGGNTIYF.

This clone was observed at least ten times. The gene calls are TRBV6-5 and TRBJ2-7; D is unclear. The CDR3 runs to 14 residues. With 2 bases removed from V and 0 bases from J, the gap between germline ends came to 8 bases. From germline, CDR1 is MNHEY and CDR2 SVGAGI. CDR3 sequence: CASSYNSLSYEQYF. Here the CDR3 DNA reads TGTGCCAGCAGTTACAACAGCCTCTCCTACGAGCAGTACTTC.

CDR3 amino acids: CASSQVGAIASEQYF. The CDR3 DNA follows: TGTGCCAGCAGCCAAGTAGGGGCCATAGCCTCCGAGCAGTACTTC. This rearrangement joins TRBV4-2 to TRBJ2-7, with TRBD1 as a possible D gene (5 bases). Trimming took off 1 base at V and 6 bases at J, with 16 bases between the two ends. The germline CDR1 and CDR2 sequences are LGHNA and YNFKEQ. The CDR3 spans 15 residues.

The chain employs TRBV2 and TRBJ1-1, with D perhaps matching TRBD1 (5 bases). Deletions cut 5 bases from V and 1 base from J, with 11 bases between. Germline CDR1 SNHLY, CDR2 FYNNEI. CDR3 length equals 14 residues. The CDR3 here is CASSLQGQNTEAFF. The CDR3 DNA sequence: TGTGCCAGCAGTTTGCAGGGCCAGAACACTGAAGCTTTCTTT.

The J gene is TRBJ2-7, the V gene TRBV5-6; TRBD1 is a possible D gene (5 bases). Trimming took off 6 bases at V and 1 base at J, with 20 bases between the two ends. Germline CDR1 SGHDT, CDR2 YYEEEE. CDR3 length: 16 amino acids. In DNA, the CDR3 is TGTGCCAGCACCCTCACCCCAGCAGGGATTTCCTACGAGCAGTACTTC. It specifies CASTLTPAGISYEQYF. Complete variable domain (other parts from reference TRBV5-6 and TRBJ2-7): DAGVTQSPTHLIKTRGQQVTLRCSPKSGHDTVSWYQQALGQGPQFIFQYYEEEERQRGNFPDRFSGHQFPNYSSELNVNALLLGDSALYLCASTLTPAGISYEQYFGPGTRLTVT.

J is TRBJ2-7 and V is TRBV27; possibly TRBD1 for D (6 bases). Germline CDR1 MNHEY, CDR2 SMNVEV (reference sequence). Deletions cut 6 bases from V and 0 bases from J, with 15 bases between. This CDR3 comprises 15 residues. The CDR3 DNA reads as TGTGCCAGCAGAACTTCGGCAGGGGTCTCCTACGAGCAGTACTTC. Protein sequence: CASRTSAGVSYEQYF.

The chain uses TRBV5-1 and TRBJ2-2; 10 bases agree with TRBD1. The CDR3 consists of 17 residues. J gave up 3 bases and V 0 bases, and 5 bases lay outside the gene matches. Germline V gene lookup returns CDR1 SGHRS and CDR2 YFSETQ. CDR3 DNA sequence: TGCGCCAGCAGCTTGGGAGGCGGACAGGGGGACACCGGGGAGCTGTTTTTT. Translating it yields CASSLGGGQGDTGELFF.

V is TRBV27 and J is TRBJ2-1; 14 bases are shared with TRBD2. Germline V gene lookup returns CDR1 MNHEY and CDR2 SMNVEV (reference sequence). The CDR3 extends over 18 amino acids. The ends lost 0 bases at V and 7 bases at J; junction bases unmatched: 8. The CDR3 reads CASSLSTPGLAGANEQFF. In DNA, the CDR3 is TGTGCCAGCAGTTTATCGACTCCGGGACTAGCGGGAGCGAATGAGCAGTTCTTC.

The rearrangement uses TRBV5-6 and TRBJ1-4; TRBD1 might be the D (6 bases). This CDR3 has 14 residues. The V end was cut by 5 bases, the J end by 7 bases, with 15 bases between. Germline V CDR1 and CDR2: SGHDT, YYEEEE. The CDR3 DNA reads as TGTGCCAGCAGACCGGGGGGCGCGGGTGAAAAACTGTTTTTT. This translates into CASRPGGAGEKLFF.

V and J are TRBV27 and TRBJ2-5, with 9 bases matching TRBD1. CDR3 length equals 15 residues. The trim removed 3 bases at V and 2 bases at J, leaving 4 bases unmatched. Per the germline V gene, CDR1 is MNHEY and CDR2 is SMNVEV (reference sequence). CDR3 in DNA: TGTGCCAGCAGTTTCTACGACAGGGGGCAAGAGACCCAGTACTTC. Its protein product is CASSFYDRGQETQYF.

This clone has only one observation. The chain combines TRBV27 with TRBJ2-1, with TRBD2 matching 12 bases. This CDR3 contains 14 residues. Germline V gives CDR1 MNHEY, CDR2 SMNVEV (reference sequence). V gave up 5 bases and J gave up 10 bases; unmatched junction bases: 6. The CDR3 DNA reads as TGTGCCAGCAGTCCCGGACTAGCGGGAAACGAGCAGTTCTTC. Protein product: CASSPGLAGNEQFF.

This rearrangement joins TRBV6-5 to TRBJ1-5; D not resolved. Germline values: CDR1 MNHEY, CDR2 SVGAGI. V shed 4 bases and J shed 4 bases, with 8 bases lying between them. This CDR3 comprises 13 residues. CDR3 region: CASSSRENQPQHF. CDR3 nucleotides: TGTGCCAGCAGTTCGAGAGAGAATCAGCCCCAGCATTTT.

The J gene is TRBJ2-7, the V gene TRBV2; 12 bases line up with TRBD2. With 1 base clipped from V and 0 bases from J, the junction kept 4 bases outside the gene matches. This CDR3 is 17 amino acids long. CDR1 is SNHLY and CDR2 is FYNNEI in the germline V gene. The CDR3 reads CASSEGTSGKNSYEQYF. DNA of the CDR3: TGTGCCAGCAGTGAAGGGACTAGCGGGAAAAACTCCTACGAGCAGTACTTC. Supplemented by reference TRBV2 and TRBJ2-7, the full variable domain reads EPEVTQTPSHQVTQMGQEVILRCVPISNHLYFYWYRQILGQKVEFLVSFYNNEISEKSEIFDDQFSVERPDGSNFTLKIRSTKLEDSAMYFCASSEGTSGKNSYEQYFGPGTRLTVT.

The chain is built from TRBV10-3 and TRBJ1-1; perhaps TRBD1 as D (6 bases). Trimming removed 3 bases from V and 5 bases from J, with 10 bases in between. The germline V gene has CDR1 ENHRY and CDR2 SYGVKD. The CDR3 runs 13 residues. The CDR3 DNA is TGTGCCATCAGTGAATCTCAGGGGACTGAAGCTTTCTTT. Its translation is CAISESQGTEAFF.

V gene TRBV11-2 combines with J gene TRBJ2-5; 10 bases line up with TRBD2. Germline loops: CDR1 SGHAT, CDR2 FQNNGV. V lost 5 bases, J lost 5 bases, and 17 bases stayed unmatched. CDR3 size: 18 residues. CDR3 DNA: TGTGCCAGCAGCCCACGGACTAGCGGAGATGCCGAAGGGGAGACCCAGTACTTC. Encoded protein: CASSPRTSGDAEGETQYF.

The rearrangement links TRBV30 to TRBJ1-2, with D uncertain. V dropped 0 bases and J dropped 11 bases, with 10 bases sitting between them. CDR1 is GTSNPN and CDR2 is SVGIG in the germline V gene (reference sequence). The CDR3 sequence is 11 residues long. CDR3 sequence (DNA): TGTGCCTGGAGTGTAGTCGGGATTTACACCTTC. Residues: CAWSVVGIYTF.

The chain couples TRBV11-2 to TRBJ1-2; D call uncertain. V was cut by 3 bases and J by 5 bases, with 10 bases left in between. The CDR3 runs 13 residues. Germline CDR1 reads SGHAT; CDR2 reads FQNNGV. As DNA, the CDR3 is TGTGCCAGCAGCTTCGAGACATTTTATGGCTACACCTTC. This gives the protein CASSFETFYGYTF.

The chain combines TRBV20-1 with TRBJ2-7; D could derive from TRBD1 or TRBD2 (6 bases each). Germline lookup yields CDR1 DFQATT and CDR2 SNEGSKA (reference sequence). The CDR3 consists of 11 residues. V lost 7 bases, J lost 2 bases, and 9 bases lay in between. Here the CDR3 reads CSGRGPYEQYF. The CDR3 DNA reads as TGCAGTGGTCGGGGGCCCTACGAGCAGTACTTC.

This chain joins TRBV30 and TRBJ1-2; 8 positions agree with TRBD1. In germline, CDR1 is GTSNPN, CDR2 SVGIG (reference sequence). This CDR3 spans 13 amino acids. V shed 2 bases, J shed 9 bases, and the junction held 8 bases outside the gene matches. In DNA, the CDR3 is TGTGCCTGGAGTTTTGAGTGGACAGGGAGCTACACCTTC. It codes for CAWSFEWTGSYTF.

The genes are TRBV5-6 and TRBJ2-5, with no clear D. This CDR3 comprises 13 residues. Germline V CDR1 and CDR2: SGHDT, YYEEEE. Trimming stripped 4 bases from V and 2 bases from J, with 9 bases between. Written as DNA, the CDR3 is TGTGCCAGCAGCCTGGGTGGGCAAGAGACCCAGTACTTC. Protein: CASSLGGQETQYF.